The clone carrying this T cell receptor (beta chain) was seen a few times. What it binds is not known. The CDR3 has 14 residues. Germline V CDR1 and CDR2: GTSNPN, SVGIG (reference sequence). Trimming pared 0 bases from V and 8 bases from J, leaving 16 bases between. This record belongs to a study of CD8+ T cells in alopecia areata. Treatment in this sample: oral pan-JAK inhibitor, 5-10 mg twice daily. Sorting of PBMCs yielded the CD4+ and CD8+ T cells. Study-wide results and limits: Normal scalp showed lower clonality than lesional scalp, especially alopecia totalis/universalis.

cDNA serving as the sequencing template came from extracted, reverse transcribed RNA. Clones were sequenced by immunoSEQ multiplex PCR, and TCRdb holds only the in-frame ones, with some missing. This table holds a few hundred thousand clones, approximately 38% found once. The J gene is TRBJ1-2, the V gene TRBV30; no firm D call. This receptor was obtained from a human donor with alopecia areata. This material consisted of CD4+ T cells sorted from blood, taken at approximately week 30, from a patient treated with tofacitinib. CDR3 sequence: CAWSVKFPVRGYTF. The CDR3, as DNA: TGTGCCTGGAGTGTGAAGTTTCCAGTTCGGGGCTACACCTTC.